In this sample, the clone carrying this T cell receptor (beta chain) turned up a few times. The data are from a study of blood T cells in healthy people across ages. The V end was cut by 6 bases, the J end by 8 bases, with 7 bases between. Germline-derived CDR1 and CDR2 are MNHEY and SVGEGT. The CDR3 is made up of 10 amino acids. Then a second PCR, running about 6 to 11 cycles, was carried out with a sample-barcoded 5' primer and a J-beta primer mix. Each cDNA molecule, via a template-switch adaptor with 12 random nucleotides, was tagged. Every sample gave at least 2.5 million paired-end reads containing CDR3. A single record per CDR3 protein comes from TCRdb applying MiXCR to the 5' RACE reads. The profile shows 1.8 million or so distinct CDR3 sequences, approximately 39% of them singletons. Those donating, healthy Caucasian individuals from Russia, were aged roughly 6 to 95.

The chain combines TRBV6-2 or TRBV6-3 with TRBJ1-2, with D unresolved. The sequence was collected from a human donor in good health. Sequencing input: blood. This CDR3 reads CASRDRGYTF. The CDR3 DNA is TGTGCCAGCAGAGATCGGGGCTACACCTTC.